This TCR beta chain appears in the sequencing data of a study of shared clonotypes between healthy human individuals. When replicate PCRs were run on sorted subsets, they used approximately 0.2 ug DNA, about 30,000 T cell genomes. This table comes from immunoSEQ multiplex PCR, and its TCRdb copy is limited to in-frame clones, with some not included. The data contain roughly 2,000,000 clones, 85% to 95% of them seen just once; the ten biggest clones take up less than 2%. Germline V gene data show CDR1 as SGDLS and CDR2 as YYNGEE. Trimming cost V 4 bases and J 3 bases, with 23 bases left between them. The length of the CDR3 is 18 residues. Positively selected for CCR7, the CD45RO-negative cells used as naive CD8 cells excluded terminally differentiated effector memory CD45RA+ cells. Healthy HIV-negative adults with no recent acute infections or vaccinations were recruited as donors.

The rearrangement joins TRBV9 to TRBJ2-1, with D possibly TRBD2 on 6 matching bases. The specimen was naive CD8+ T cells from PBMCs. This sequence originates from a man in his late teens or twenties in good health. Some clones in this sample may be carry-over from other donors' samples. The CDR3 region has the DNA TGTGCCAGCAGCCCTCCGTGGGGGGAAACCAACCTCTACAATGAGCAGTTCTTC. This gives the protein CASSPPWGETNLYNEQFF.